These 21 T cell receptor beta chains were sequenced from one sample in a study of CD8 T cells in Susac syndrome. Random hexamers served to reverse transcribe about 0.5 to 1 ug RNA. A single record per CDR3 protein comes from TCRdb applying MiXCR to the immunoSEQ multiplex PCR reads. Altogether 100,000 to 150,000 distinct CDR3 sequences are present, around 96% being singletons, with the ten largest covering roughly 0.087%. Material: CD4+ T cells from PBMCs. Source of these receptors: a human donor in good health.

This clonotype was seen only once. The chain has TRBV5-4 and TRBJ2-5, with TRBD2 identical over 7 bases. The CDR3 spans 16 residues. The germline V gene has CDR1 SGHNT and CDR2 YYREEE (reference sequence). Unmatched junction bases numbered 14, after V lost 4 bases and J lost 5 bases. CDR3 DNA sequence: TGTGCCAGCAGCCCCCAAGCGGCGGGAGATGGTGAGACCCAGTACTTC. It yields the protein CASSPQAAGDGETQYF.

The chain combines TRBV29-1 with TRBJ2-7; TRBD2 agrees at 11 bases. Germline CDR1 and CDR2: SQVTM and ANQGSEA. The CDR3 length is 16 residues. Trimming took 4 bases from V and 0 from J; bases not matched to a gene: 8. CDR3 in DNA: TGCAGCGTTGTGGCACTAGCGGGGGTTTACTCCTACGAGCAGTACTTC. Amino acids: CSVVALAGVYSYEQYF.

The chain links TRBV15 to TRBJ2-5; D is uncertain. Germline CDR1 is LNHNV and CDR2 is YYDKDF (reference sequence). The CDR3 contains 15 residues. Trimming removed 0 bases from V and 2 bases from J, with 10 bases in between. The CDR3 nucleotides are TGTGCCACCAGCAGAGATGGGCTGGGACAAGAGACCCAGTACTTC. It specifies CATSRDGLGQETQYF. Full variable domain (outside the CDR3, taken from reference TRBV15 and TRBJ2-5): DAMVIQNPRYQVTQFGKPVTLSCSQTLNHNVMYWYQQKSSQAPKLLFHYYDKDFNNEADTPDNFQSRRPNTSFCFLDIRSPGLGDTAMYLCATSRDGLGQETQYFGPGTRLLVL.

The chain couples TRBV5-8 to TRBJ2-7; 12 bases are shared with TRBD2. Germline V gene sequence: CDR1 SGHTS, CDR2 YDEGEE. This CDR3 spans 15 amino acids. V shed 4 bases and J 3 bases; nucleotides not matched to a gene: 5. The CDR3 region has the DNA TGTGCCAGCAGCCCCCTGACTAGCGGGAGCTACGAGCAGTACTTC. The encoded protein is CASSPLTSGSYEQYF.

The chain couples TRBV4-3 to TRBJ2-3, with a possible D match to TRBD1 (6 bases). V was trimmed by 2 bases and J by 5 bases, leaving 17 bases between them. The CDR3 consists of 16 residues. Looked up from germline, CDR1 is LGHNA and CDR2 is YSLEER. The chain's CDR3 is CASSQHYRARGDTQYF. The CDR3 DNA reads TGCGCCAGCAGCCAACATTACAGGGCCCGTGGAGATACGCAGTATTTT.

The table lists this clonotype with a count of one. This chain uses TRBV5-7 with TRBJ1-5; TRBD1 matches at 7 bases. TRBV5-7 is annotated as an ORF whose role is uncertain. Trimming at V came to 0 bases and at J to 0 bases, leaving 12 bases not matched to a gene. The CDR3 contains 19 residues. The CDR3 coding sequence is TGTGCCAGCAGCTTGGCGGTGCAGGGGGGTGAAGATAGCAATCAGCCCCAGCATTTT. As protein: CASSLAVQGGEDSNQPQHF.

CDR3 bases: TGTGCCACCAGTGGGGGAGGCCAAGAGACCCAGTACTTC. Translated, it gives CATSGGGQETQYF. This chain links TRBV24-1 with TRBJ2-5, with TRBD2 as a possible D gene (6 bases). The V and J ends lost 5 bases and 1 base respectively, with 7 bases between them. Germline-derived CDR1 and CDR2 are KGHDR and SFDVKD. The CDR3 is 13 amino acids.

The chain is built from TRBV10-3 and TRBJ2-3; the D gene could be TRBD1 or TRBD2 (6 bases each). The CDR3 length is 14 residues. The V gene's germline CDR1 is ENHRY and CDR2 SYGVKD. The V end lost 2 bases, the J end lost 5 bases, and 11 bases lay between the germline ends. The CDR3, as DNA: TGTGCCATCAGTGAGGGAAGGGGGGAAGATACGCAGTATTTT. Protein product: CAISEGRGEDTQYF.

J is TRBJ2-7 and V is TRBV30; D uncertain. Germline lookup yields CDR1 GTSNPN and CDR2 SVGIG (reference sequence). The CDR3 loop spans 14 amino acids. V lost 3 bases to trimming and J lost 2 bases, with 14 bases between them. The CDR3 nucleotides are TGTGCCTGGAGAGGCAGGAGCTATACCTACGAGCAGTACTTC. Translating gives CAWRGRSYTYEQYF.

The chain has TRBV6-1 and TRBJ2-3; 9 nucleotides agree with TRBD2. Trimming cost V 6 bases and J 4 bases; bases outside gene matches: 11. From germline, CDR1 is MNHNS and CDR2 SASEGT. CDR3 size: 16 residues. The CDR3 loop reads CASSPFPSGEADTQYF. The DNA of the CDR3 is TGTGCCAGCAGCCCCTTTCCTAGCGGGGAGGCAGATACGCAGTATTTT.

The J gene is TRBJ1-2, the V gene TRBV5-1, with 10 bases identical to TRBD1. Germline V lookup: CDR1 SGHRS, CDR2 YFSETQ. This CDR3 is built from 15 residues. After removal of 4 bases from V and 2 bases from J, the junction contained 5 bases not matched to a gene. The CDR3 sequence: CASSNRDRGNYGYTF. The CDR3 bases are TGCGCCAGCAGCAACCGGGACAGGGGCAACTATGGCTACACCTTC. Looking up the rest from reference TRBV5-1 and TRBJ1-2 gives the full variable domain: KAGVTQTPRYLIKTRGQQVTLSCSPISGHRSVSWYQQTPGQGLQFLFEYFSETQRNKGNFPGRFSGRQFSNSRSEMNVSTLELGDSALYLCASSNRDRGNYGYTFGSGTRLTVV.

The CDR3 nucleotides are TGCGCCAGCAGCAGGACGGGACGAGCCTACGAGCAGTACTTC. Amino acids: CASSRTGRAYEQYF. The chain combines TRBV5-1 with TRBJ2-7; perhaps D is TRBD1 or TRBD2 (5 bases each). V was clipped by 4 bases and J by 2 bases, with 13 bases between them. Germline loops: CDR1 SGHRS, CDR2 YFSETQ. The CDR3 has 14 residues.

The rearrangement links TRBV25-1 to TRBJ1-2; D ambiguous. This CDR3 has 13 amino acids. V was pared by 3 bases and J by 8 bases, with 13 bases between. Per the germline V gene, CDR1 is MGHDK and CDR2 is SYGVNS. The CDR3 DNA is TGTGCCAGCAGTGATCGCAAGATCGTCGGCTACACCTTC. This sequence encodes CASSDRKIVGYTF.

The rearrangement uses TRBV28 and TRBJ1-2; D unresolved. Germline assignment: CDR1 MDHEN and CDR2 SYDVKM. Trimming removed 2 bases from V and 0 bases from J, with 7 bases in between. The length of the CDR3 is 14 residues. As DNA, the CDR3 is TGTGCCAGCAGTTTAGGAGGGTCTAACTATGGCTACACCTTC. This translates into CASSLGGSNYGYTF.

The gene calls are TRBV30 and TRBJ1-4; D perhaps matches TRBD1 (5 bases). The germline V and J ends were trimmed by 0 bases and 7 bases, with 12 bases remaining between them. The CDR3 is 14 residues long. Germline CDR1 GTSNPN, CDR2 SVGIG (reference sequence). CDR3 residues: CAWSVGGVGEKLFF. CDR3 coding DNA: TGTGCCTGGAGTGTCGGGGGTGTCGGTGAAAAACTGTTTTTT.

The chain combines TRBV15 with TRBJ2-2, with D maybe TRBD1 (6 bases). This CDR3 comprises 14 residues. V dropped 0 bases and J dropped 6 bases, with 8 bases sitting between them. Germline assignment: CDR1 LNHNV and CDR2 YYDKDF (reference sequence). The chain's CDR3 is CATSRDRGAGELFF. DNA of the CDR3: TGTGCCACCAGCAGAGACAGGGGTGCCGGGGAGCTGTTTTTT.

The chain joins TRBV7-2 to TRBJ2-7; D not certain. The germline gives CDR1 SGHTA, CDR2 FQGNSA. This CDR3 is 14 amino acids long. V gave up 1 base and J gave up 0 bases, with 7 bases separating them. This CDR3 is CASSLVSNSYEQYF. The CDR3 DNA sequence: TGTGCCAGCAGCTTAGTTTCTAACTCCTACGAGCAGTACTTC.

The chain couples TRBV14 to TRBJ1-2; 8 bases line up with TRBD1. Germline values: CDR1 SGHDN, CDR2 FVKESK. V trimming: 4 bases; J trimming: 7 bases; junction bases outside the gene matches: 11. CDR3 length: 15 residues. The CDR3 region is CASSRDRILMGGYTF. CDR3 DNA sequence: TGTGCCAGCAGCCGGGACAGGATTTTGATGGGTGGCTACACCTTC.

This sequence joins TRBV3-1 and TRBJ1-6; D is unresolved. Germline values: CDR1 LGHDT, CDR2 YNNKEL (reference sequence). The V end lost 1 base, the J end lost 9 bases, and 19 bases lay between the germline ends. CDR3 length equals 17 residues. CDR3 DNA: TGTGCCAGCAGCCAAGGGTCCGGTGAGCATTACAGTTCACCCCTCCACTTT. Protein: CASSQGSGEHYSSPLHF.

This clonotype was recorded once. The CDR3 region has the DNA TGTGCCAGCAGCTTTGGGGGGACCGGGGAGCTGTTTTTT. Amino acid sequence: CASSFGGTGELFF. The chain employs TRBV7-2 and TRBJ2-2; a possible D gene is TRBD2 (6 bases). There are 13 residues in the CDR3. Trimming removed 3 bases at V and 5 bases at J, with 7 bases between. In germline, CDR1 is SGHTA, CDR2 FQGNSA.

This clonotype was seen only once. V and J are TRBV5-1 and TRBJ2-7, with D perhaps given as TRBD1 or TRBD2 (5 bases each). The ends were cut back, 1 base at V and 2 bases at J, with 13 bases in the middle. The CDR3 extends over 15 amino acids. CDR1 and CDR2 (germline): SGHRS, YFSETQ. The CDR3: CASSLNGDGAYEQYF. DNA of the CDR3: TGCGCCAGCAGCTTGAATGGGGACGGGGCCTACGAGCAGTACTTC.